These 19 T cell receptor beta chains originate from one sample sequenced in a study of blood T cell repertoires in COVID-19. Clones were read by immunoSEQ multiplex PCR, and TCRdb kept only the in-frame ones, dropping some. Of tens of thousands of clones in the sample, about nine tenths were seen once. The specimen was peripheral blood. These TCRs come from a woman of 80 years or more with acute or convalescent COVID-19.

J is TRBJ1-5 and V is TRBV12-3 or TRBV12-4; the D gene is possibly TRBD1 (5 bases). V lost 7 bases to trimming and J lost 6 bases, with 13 bases between them. The CDR3 totals 13 residues. The CDR3 loop reads CASTGREAQPQHF. The CDR3 coding sequence is TGTGCCAGCACGGGCAGGGAGGCTCAGCCCCAGCATTTT.

This chain's CDR3 is CASSKRLGLAKNIQYF. CDR3 DNA: TGTGCCAGCAGCAAACGACTAGGCCTAGCCAAAAACATTCAGTACTTC. The V and J genes are TRBV11-1 and TRBJ2-4, with TRBD2 as a possible D gene (6 bases). CDR3 size: 16 residues. The V and J ends lost 5 bases and 0 bases respectively, with 14 bases between them. CDR1 is SGHAT and CDR2 is FQDESV in the germline V gene (reference sequence).

This chain uses TRBV5-1 with TRBJ2-7, with D possibly TRBD1 on 5 matching bases. The J call may not be correct, given that the DNA end is closer to TRBJ2-5. CDR3 length: 15 amino acids. The V gene's germline CDR1 is SGHRS and CDR2 YFSETQ. This CDR3 reads CASSPSSQGSKTQYF. CDR3 DNA: TGCGCCAGCAGCCCGTCTTCCCAGGGTTCGAAGACCCAGTACTTC.

V gene TRBV30 combines with J gene TRBJ1-6; 7 bases are a match to TRBD1. V dropped 5 bases and J dropped 6; count of bases not matched to a gene: 10. There are 15 residues in the CDR3. CDR1 is GTSNPN, CDR2 SVGIG, per germline (reference sequence). CDR3 amino acids: CAWSGTVPSNSPLHF. DNA of the CDR3: TGTGCCTGGTCCGGGACAGTACCTTCTAATTCACCCCTCCACTTT. The entire variable domain, with the rest obtained from reference TRBV30 and TRBJ1-6, is as follows: SQTIHQWPATLVQPVGSPLSLECTVEGTSNPNLYWYRQAAGRGLQLLFYSVGIGQISSEVPQNLSASRPQDRQFILSSKKLLLSDSGFYLCAWSGTVPSNSPLHFGNGTRLTVT.

CDR3 DNA sequence: TGTGCCAGCAGGAAGGACAGGGGTTTATATGGCTACACCTTC. This gives the protein CASRKDRGLYGYTF. The V gene is TRBV6-5, the J gene TRBJ1-2, with TRBD1 matching over 9 bases. With V trimmed by 6 bases and J by 5 bases, 7 bases remained unmatched. This CDR3 spans 14 amino acids. Germline V lookup: CDR1 MNHEY, CDR2 SVGAGI.

In DNA, the CDR3 is TGTGCCAGTCACCTACAGTTAGGAACTGAAGCTTTCTTT. Translating gives CASHLQLGTEAFF. The V call is TRBV2, the J call TRBJ1-1; D not certain. The CDR3 is 13 residues long. Trimming took off 9 bases at V and 5 bases at J, with 16 bases between the two ends. The germline gives CDR1 SNHLY, CDR2 FYNNEI.

The rearrangement links TRBV27 to TRBJ2-5; D gene unclear. V was clipped by 5 bases and J by 2 bases, with 6 bases between them. The germline CDR1 and CDR2 sequences are MNHEY and SMNVEV (reference sequence). The CDR3 runs to 12 residues. In DNA, the CDR3 is TGTGCCAGCAGTACCAGACAAGAGACCCAGTACTTC. Translating gives CASSTRQETQYF.

The V gene is TRBV7-3, the J gene TRBJ2-2; a possible D gene is TRBD2 (5 bases). The ends were cut back, 0 bases at V and 2 bases at J, with 10 bases in the middle. This CDR3 is 16 amino acids long. Germline CDR1 reads SGHTA; CDR2 reads FQGTGA. The CDR3 protein is CASSLTGGSNTGELFF. As DNA, the CDR3 is TGTGCCAGCAGCTTAACTGGTGGGAGTAACACCGGGGAGCTGTTTTTT.

The chain employs TRBV11-2 and TRBJ2-3, with D possibly being TRBD1 (5 bases). The germline V gene encodes CDR1 SGHAT and CDR2 FQNNGV. Deletions cut 6 bases from V and 5 bases from J, with 15 bases between. This CDR3 is 14 amino acids long. Here the CDR3 reads CASSLQGIIDTQYF. As DNA, the CDR3 is TGTGCCAGCAGTCTTCAGGGAATTATAGATACGCAGTATTTT.

The chain recombines TRBV28 with TRBJ2-6; 10 positions match TRBD1. Unmatched junction bases numbered 2, after V lost 4 bases and J lost 2 bases. The CDR3 spans 16 residues. Germline CDR1 and CDR2: MDHEN and SYDVKM. The DNA for the CDR3 is TGTGCCAGCAGTTCGGGGACAGGGGCTGGGGCCAACGTCCTGACTTTC. Translation: CASSSGTGAGANVLTF.

The J gene is TRBJ1-2, the V gene TRBV5-1; D is unresolved. Trimming took 4 bases from V and 8 from J, leaving 15 bases between them. The V gene's germline CDR1 is SGHRS and CDR2 YFSETQ. The CDR3 covers 13 residues. CDR3 in amino acids: CASSPVPLEGYTF. CDR3 nucleotides: TGCGCCAGCAGCCCGGTCCCACTTGAGGGCTACACCTTC.

V and J are TRBV5-1 and TRBJ2-2, with TRBD2 matching 9 bases. Germline assignment: CDR1 SGHRS and CDR2 YFSETQ. The CDR3 covers 16 residues. V dropped 0 bases and J dropped 6; count of bases not matched to a gene: 6. As DNA, the CDR3 is TGCGCCAGCAGCTTGGCCATGGCTAGCGGGGCCGGGGAGCTGTTTTTT. This codes for CASSLAMASGAGELFF.

CDR3 loop: CASSYSGGGTDTQYF. The CDR3 DNA sequence: TGTGCCAGCAGCTATAGCGGGGGGGGGACAGATACGCAGTATTTT. This chain joins TRBV9 and TRBJ2-3; 11 positions match TRBD2. V was clipped by 4 bases and J by 3 bases; unmatched bases: 4. CDR3 length: 15 residues. Germline V CDR1 and CDR2: SGDLS, YYNGEE. Full variable domain (outside the CDR3, taken from reference TRBV9 and TRBJ2-3): DSGVTQTPKHLITATGQRVTLRCSPRSGDLSVYWYQQSLDQGLQFLIQYYNGEERAKGNILERFSAQQFPDLHSELNLSSLELGDSALYFCASSYSGGGTDTQYFGPGTRLTVL.

This clone was counted between two and nine times. The chain joins TRBV19 to TRBJ1-4; no clear D. The germline V and J ends were trimmed by 5 bases and 4 bases, with 17 bases remaining between them. From germline, CDR1 is LNHDA and CDR2 SQIVND (reference sequence). The CDR3 sequence is 16 residues long. The CDR3 DNA is TGTGCCAGTAGTTCAACGAGCTACCCCTTTAATGAAAAACTGTTTTTT. Its translation is CASSSTSYPFNEKLFF.

The chain has TRBV7-2 and TRBJ1-1; D is possibly TRBD1 (6 bases). The CDR3 sequence is 13 residues long. The germline V gene encodes CDR1 SGHTA and CDR2 FQGNSA. Trimming cost V 4 bases and J 0 bases, with 6 bases left between them. CDR3 nucleotide sequence: TGTGCCAGCAGCTGGACAGTGAACACTGAAGCTTTCTTT. The encoded protein is CASSWTVNTEAFF.

The rearrangement joins TRBV5-6 to TRBJ2-7; the match to TRBD1 covers 10 bases. V shed 2 bases, J shed 7 bases, and the junction held 9 bases outside the gene matches. Germline V CDR1 and CDR2: SGHDT, YYEEEE. This CDR3 spans 15 amino acids. The CDR3 DNA reads as TGTGCCAGCAGCTTCGGACAGGGGGGCACTGAAGAGCAGTACTTC. Its protein is CASSFGQGGTEEQYF.

The chain joins TRBV10-3 to TRBJ1-2; 11 positions match TRBD1. The J segment lost 0 bases and the V segment lost 4 bases, leaving 4 bases of the junction unmatched. CDR3 length: 16 residues. CDR1 and CDR2 (germline): ENHRY, SYGVKD. The CDR3 loop is CAISGTGGSANYGYTF. CDR3 bases: TGTGCCATCAGTGGGACAGGGGGCTCAGCTAACTATGGCTACACCTTC.

V is TRBV5-1 and J is TRBJ2-3; 9 nucleotides line up with TRBD1. J gave up 4 bases and V 4 bases, and 10 bases lay outside the gene matches. The CDR3 totals 16 residues. Germline V lookup: CDR1 SGHRS, CDR2 YFSETQ. In DNA form, the CDR3 reads TGCGCCAGCAGCCCCCCGAACAGGGGGCTCTCAGATACGCAGTATTTT. Translated: CASSPPNRGLSDTQYF.

V and J are TRBV19 and TRBJ1-5; unclear D gene. Trimming cost V 6 bases and J 6 bases, with 21 bases left between them. Germline-derived CDR1 and CDR2 are LNHDA and SQIVND (reference sequence). The CDR3 extends over 16 amino acids. Here the CDR3 reads CASSQQKRGIIQPQHF. CDR3 bases: TGTGCCAGTAGCCAACAGAAGAGAGGGATTATTCAGCCCCAGCATTTT.